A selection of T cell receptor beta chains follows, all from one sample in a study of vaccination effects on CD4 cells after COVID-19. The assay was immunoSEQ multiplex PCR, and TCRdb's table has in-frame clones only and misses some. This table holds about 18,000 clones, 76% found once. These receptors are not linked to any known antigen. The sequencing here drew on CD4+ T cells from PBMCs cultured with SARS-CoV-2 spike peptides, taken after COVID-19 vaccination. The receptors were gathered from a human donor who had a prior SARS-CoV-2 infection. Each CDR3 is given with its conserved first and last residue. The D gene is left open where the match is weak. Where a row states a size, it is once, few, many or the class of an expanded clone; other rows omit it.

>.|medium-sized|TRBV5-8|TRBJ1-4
TGTGCCAGCAGCTTGGGTTCAAGTGGTTACGAAAAACTGTTTTTT
CASSLGSSGYEKLFF
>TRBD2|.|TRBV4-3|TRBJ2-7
TGCGCCAGCAGCCAAGACTTCCAGCGGGAGCCCACCTACGAGCAGTACTTC
CASSQDFQREPTYEQYF
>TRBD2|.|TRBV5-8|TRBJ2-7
TGTGCCAGCAGCCTTTGGACTAGCGGGAAATCCTACGAGCAGTACTTC
CASSLWTSGKSYEQYF
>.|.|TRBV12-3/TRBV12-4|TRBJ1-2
TGTGCCAGCCTCGGACCCTCCGATCTGACCTTC
CASLGPSDLTF
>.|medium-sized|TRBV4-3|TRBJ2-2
TGCGCCAGCAGCCAAGAACTTCAAGTAACCCTGAACACCGGGGAGCTGTTTTTT
CASSQELQVTLNTGELFF
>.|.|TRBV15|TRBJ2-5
TGTGCCACCAGCAGAGATCCGGCGGAGACCCAGTACTTC
CATSRDPAETQYF
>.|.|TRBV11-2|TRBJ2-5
TGTGCCAGCAGCTTTCAATTTGGGTACCAGTACTTC
CASSFQFGYQYF
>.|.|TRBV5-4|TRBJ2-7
TGTGCCAGCAGCCGTGGGACAGCTAGCGGATTGTCCTACGAGCAGTACTTC
CASSRGTASGLSYEQYF
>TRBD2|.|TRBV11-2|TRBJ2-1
TGTGCCAGCAGTCGGAGACTAGCGGGAGATGAGCAGTTCTTC
CASSRRLAGDEQFF
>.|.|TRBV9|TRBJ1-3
TGTGCCAGCAGCGCTTTTGGAGTGGGAAACACCATATATTTT
CASSAFGVGNTIYF
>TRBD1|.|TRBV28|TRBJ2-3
TGTGCCAGCAGTTACAGGGGTCGCGCCACAGATACGCAGTATTTT
CASSYRGRATDTQYF
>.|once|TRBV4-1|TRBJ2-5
TGCGCCAGCAGCCAAATGCCCCCTCAGGGAGCCGAGACCCAGTACTTC
CASSQMPPQGAETQYF
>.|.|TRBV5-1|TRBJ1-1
TGCGCCAGCAGCTTGGGCGGGGGGGCTGAAGCTTTCTTT
CASSLGGGAEAFF
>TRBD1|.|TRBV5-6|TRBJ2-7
TGTGCCAGCAGCAGGGACAGGGTTGTCTACGAGCAGTACTTC
CASSRDRVVYEQYF
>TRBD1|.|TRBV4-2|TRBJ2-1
TGTGCCAGCAGCCCCCGGGGACAGGGTTACAATGAGCAGTTCTTC
CASSPRGQGYNEQFF
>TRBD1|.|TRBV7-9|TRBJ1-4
TGTGCCAGCAGCTTAGACCCCGGACAGGGGGGTGAAAAACTGTTTTTT
CASSLDPGQGGEKLFF
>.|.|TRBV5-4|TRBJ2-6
TGTGCCAGCAGCTATGCTAGTCGCTCTGGGGCCAACGTCCTGACTTTC
CASSYASRSGANVLTF
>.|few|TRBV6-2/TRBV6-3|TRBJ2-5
TGTGCCAGCAGTTGGGGATACGATCGGACTATCCAAGAGACCCAGTACTTC
CASSWGYDRTIQETQYF
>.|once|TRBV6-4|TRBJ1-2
TGTGCCAGCAGCCCGGGGGCCCTTTATGGCTACACCTTC
CASSPGALYGYTF
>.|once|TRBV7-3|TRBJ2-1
TGTGCCAGCAGCTTAAATTCTGGGCGCTTCGACAATGAGCAGTTCTTC
CASSLNSGRFDNEQFF
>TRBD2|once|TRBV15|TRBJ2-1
TGTGCCACCAGCAGAGAACTAGCGGGGTTCTACAATGAGCAGTTCTTC
CATSRELAGFYNEQFF
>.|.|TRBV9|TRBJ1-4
TGTGCCAGCAGCGTATCTCTACAGGGCGCTAATGAAAAACTGTTTTTT
CASSVSLQGANEKLFF
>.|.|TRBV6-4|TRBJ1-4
TGTGCCAGCAGTGATCGAGACGCCCTCGATGAAAAACTGTTTTTT
CASSDRDALDEKLFF
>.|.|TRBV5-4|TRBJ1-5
TGTGCCAGCAGTCGTCCAAATCAGCCCCAGCATTTT
CASSRPNQPQHF
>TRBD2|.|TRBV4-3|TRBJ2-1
TGCGCCAGCAGCCAACTAGGCGGGAGGGATGGGGATGAGCAGTTCTTC
CASSQLGGRDGDEQFF
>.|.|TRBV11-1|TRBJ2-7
TGTGCCAGCAGCTTACACGGCGGCAACGAGCAGTACTTC
CASSLHGGNEQYF
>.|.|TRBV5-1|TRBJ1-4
TGCGCCAGCAGCTTGGGACTAACGGGGGGCGAAGAAAAACTGTTTTTT
CASSLGLTGGEEKLFF
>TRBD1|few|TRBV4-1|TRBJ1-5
TGCGCCAGCAGCCAAGGACAGGGAGATCAGCCCCAGCATTTT
CASSQGQGDQPQHF
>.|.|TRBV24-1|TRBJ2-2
TGTGCCACCGGGGACATTTGGACCGGGGAGCTGTTTTTT
CATGDIWTGELFF
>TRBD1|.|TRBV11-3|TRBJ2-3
TGTGCCAGCCTGGGACAGGGTACAGATACGCAGTATTTT
CASLGQGTDTQYF
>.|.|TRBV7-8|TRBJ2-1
TGTGCCTCGTCGAAGAGTGAGGCGACCCCAGGAAGTTACAATGAGCAGTTCTTC
CASSKSEATPGSYNEQFF
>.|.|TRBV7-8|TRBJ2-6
TGTGCCAGCACCCCTAGTGGGGGAGCTGGGGCCAACGTCCTGACTTTC
CASTPSGGAGANVLTF
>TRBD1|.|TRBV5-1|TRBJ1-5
TGCGCCAGCAGCTTGGAAGGGGGCCGTATGAGCAATCAGCCCCAGCATTTT
CASSLEGGRMSNQPQHF
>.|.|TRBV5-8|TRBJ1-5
TGTGCCAGCAGCCCGATCCGGGGGGTAGCAGGCCCCCAGCATTTT
CASSPIRGVAGPQHF
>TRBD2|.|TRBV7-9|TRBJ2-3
TGTGCCAGCAACCGCCTGGCTAGCGGAGACACAGATACGCAGTATTTT
CASNRLASGDTDTQYF
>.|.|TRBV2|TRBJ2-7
TGTGCCAGCAGGGAGAGGGGGTACGAGCAGTACTTC
CASRERGYEQYF
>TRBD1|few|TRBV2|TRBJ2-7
TGTGCCAGCAGCTGGACAGGGTATGAGCAGTACTTC
CASSWTGYEQYF